The 8 T cell receptor beta chains listed next were all sequenced from one sample in a study of beta chain features in type 1 diabetes. All of the isolated RNA was reverse transcribed, so expressed TCRB transcripts were sequenced. Repertoires were generated with immunoSEQ multiplex PCR, while TCRdb's copy carries only in-frame clones and drops some. In the table there are over 120,000 clones, about 10% of which are singletons. The specimen sequenced was central memory CD4+ T cells from blood. The source of these receptors is a man aged 18 to 29 in good health.

The V gene is TRBV7-2, the J gene TRBJ2-5; weak D call: TRBD1 (7 bases). The CDR3 spans 16 residues. Deletions cut 1 base from V and 2 bases from J, with 14 bases between. CDR1 SGHTA and CDR2 FQGNSA come from the germline V gene. The CDR3 nucleotides are TGTGCCAGCAGCTTAGTTCCAGGGGGGATACAAGAGACCCAGTACTTC. This codes for CASSLVPGGIQETQYF.

CDR3 amino acids: CASSSWTRGLIDTQYF. The DNA for the CDR3 is TGTGCCAGCAGCTCCTGGACTCGGGGACTCATAGATACGCAGTATTTT. The rearrangement joins TRBV14 to TRBJ2-3, with a possible D match to TRBD2 (6 bases). In germline, CDR1 is SGHDN, CDR2 FVKESK. Trimming shortened V by 5 bases and J by 5 bases, and 20 bases separated the two germline ends. CDR3 length equals 16 residues.

Only a few counts were recorded for this clone. The V and J genes are TRBV11-2 and TRBJ1-1, with 8 positions matching TRBD1. CDR3 length equals 15 residues. V shed 0 bases and J 5 bases; nucleotides not matched to a gene: 5. Germline V gives CDR1 SGHAT, CDR2 FQNNGV. In DNA form, the CDR3 reads TGTGCCAGCAGCTTAGACAGGGGGCGCTGGACTGAAGCTTTCTTT. The encoded protein is CASSLDRGRWTEAFF. Based on the CDR3 plus reference TRBV11-2 and TRBJ1-1, the full variable domain is EAGVAQSPRYKIIEKRQSVAFWCNPISGHATLYWYQQILGQGPKLLIQFQNNGVVDDSQLPKDRFSAERLKGVDSTLKIQPAKLEDSAVYLCASSLDRGRWTEAFFGQGTRLTVV.

This chain uses TRBV7-9 with TRBJ1-3; a possible D gene is TRBD1 (5 bases). CDR1 is SEHNR, CDR2 FQNEAQ, per germline (reference sequence). CDR3 length: 15 amino acids. The V end lost 1 base, the J end lost 4 bases, and 11 bases lay between the germline ends. CDR3 protein: CASSLVDTQGNTIYF. The CDR3 DNA reads as TGTGCCAGCAGCTTAGTGGACACACAGGGAAACACCATATATTTT.

This chain links TRBV7-2 with TRBJ2-5; D gene ambiguous. CDR1 is SGHTA, CDR2 FQGNSA, per germline. The germline V and J ends were trimmed by 1 base and 5 bases, with 8 bases remaining between them. This CDR3 has 13 amino acids. The CDR3 coding sequence is TGTGCCAGCAGCTTAGAAAACATGGAGACCCAGTACTTC. Translating gives CASSLENMETQYF.

This clone was seen only a few times. This chain connects TRBV7-8 to TRBJ2-7; TRBD1 agrees at 9 bases. V shed 5 bases, J shed 3 bases, and the junction held 8 bases outside the gene matches. Germline-derived CDR1 and CDR2 are SGHVS and FQNEAQ. This CDR3 comprises 15 residues. The CDR3 DNA sequence: TGTGCCAGCAGCGCGTCCGGGACAGGGCTCTACGAGCAGTACTTC. Its protein is CASSASGTGLYEQYF.

This clone appeared a few times. V usage is TRBV30 and J usage is TRBJ1-4; D is uncertain. V lost 4 bases and J lost 0, with 12 bases in between. The CDR3 covers 15 residues. Per the germline V gene, CDR1 is GTSNPN and CDR2 is SVGIG (reference sequence). The CDR3 sequence is CAWTPEGTTNEKLFF. As DNA, the CDR3 is TGTGCCTGGACTCCGGAGGGCACAACTAATGAAAAACTGTTTTTT.

The table lists this clone with many counts. The CDR3: CASSLRRFYEQYF. The CDR3 region has the DNA TGTGCCAGCAGCTTAAGGCGGTTCTACGAGCAGTACTTC. This chain uses TRBV7-9 with TRBJ2-7, with unresolved D. This CDR3 has 13 amino acids. With 2 bases removed from V and 3 bases from J, the gap between germline ends came to 8 bases. Per germline, CDR1 SEHNR and CDR2 FQNEAQ (reference sequence).